The 21 T cell receptor beta chains given below trace back to one sample, sequenced in a study of T-cell reconstitution after alpha-beta-depleted transplantation in children. For TCRbeta, the library was prepared with unique molecular identifiers. Each CDR3 protein gets one entry after TCRdb re-called the PCR reads with MiXCR. Of some 590,000 distinct CDR3 sequences in the sample, 10% to 13% were seen once. The source material was PBMCs from the stem cell graft donor, sampled from the stem cell graft. These receptors were taken from a human donor who donated a stem cell graft to a child with acute myeloid leukemia.

This clonotype came up a few times. The rearrangement uses TRBV7-9 and TRBJ2-6; no clear D. The CDR3 has 14 amino acids. V dropped 3 bases and J dropped 7 bases, with 10 bases sitting between them. The V gene's germline CDR1 is SEHNR and CDR2 FQNEAQ (reference sequence). CDR3 coding DNA: TGTGCCAGCAGCTTTGTAGGGAACGCCAACGTCCTGACTTTC. It specifies CASSFVGNANVLTF.

This clonotype was seen more than once but under ten times. The rearrangement joins TRBV29-1 to TRBJ2-7, with D perhaps matching TRBD1 or TRBD2 (5 bases each). The CDR3 is 14 residues long. V was trimmed by 5 bases and J by 2 bases, leaving 16 bases between them. The V gene's germline CDR1 is SQVTM and CDR2 ANQGSEA. As DNA, the CDR3 is TGCAGCGTTACCTCCCGGGACCGACCCTACGAGCAGTACTTC. Its protein product is CSVTSRDRPYEQYF.

The table lists this clonotype with a few counts. The rearrangement joins TRBV20-1 to TRBJ2-1; weak D call: TRBD2 (6 bases). CDR3 size: 15 residues. The ends were cut back, 2 bases at V and 0 bases at J, with 11 bases in the middle. Germline lookup yields CDR1 DFQATT and CDR2 SNEGSKA (reference sequence). The CDR3 loop reads CSARPGGISYNEQFF. As DNA, the CDR3 is TGCAGTGCTAGACCTGGCGGGATCTCCTACAATGAGCAGTTCTTC.

This chain uses TRBV6-1 with TRBJ2-5, with 16 nucleotides matching TRBD2. The CDR3 has 16 amino acids. The J segment lost 5 bases and the V segment lost 5 bases, leaving 5 bases of the junction unmatched. Germline V lookup: CDR1 MNHNS, CDR2 SASEGT. The CDR3 spells CASSRGLAGGPETQYF. The CDR3 nucleotides read TGTGCCAGCAGTCGGGGACTAGCGGGAGGGCCTGAGACCCAGTACTTC.

This clonotype was counted only a few times. This sequence joins TRBV5-6 and TRBJ1-1, with 7 bases that match TRBD1. V was clipped by 4 bases and J by 1 base; unmatched bases: 7. Looked up from germline, CDR1 is SGHDT and CDR2 is YYEEEE. This CDR3 is 15 amino acids long. This CDR3 reads CASSLATGANTEAFF. The CDR3 DNA is TGTGCCAGCAGCCTAGCTACAGGGGCGAACACTGAAGCTTTCTTT.

This clonotype showed up many times. The V gene is TRBV27, the J gene TRBJ2-5; 7 nucleotides line up with TRBD1. The V and J ends lost 3 bases and 3 bases, in that order; junction bases with no gene match: 4. The CDR3 loop spans 14 amino acids. CDR1 and CDR2 from the germline V gene are MNHEY and SMNVEV (reference sequence). The CDR3 nucleotides read TGTGCCAGCAGTTTCCTAGGGGGCGAAGAGACCCAGTACTTC. Amino acids: CASSFLGGEETQYF.

This clonotype was seen only a few times. CDR3 in DNA: TGTGCCAGCAGTGATCATACCGTTTCCCCCGGCGGCGAGCAGTACTTC. Translating it yields CASSDHTVSPGGEQYF. The chain employs TRBV6-1 and TRBJ2-7, with D unresolved. The V end was cut by 3 bases, the J end by 6 bases, with 21 bases between. Germline V gene lookup returns CDR1 MNHNS and CDR2 SASEGT. The CDR3 covers 16 residues.

This clonotype turned up a few times. This chain uses TRBV5-1 with TRBJ1-2; no clear D gene. The CDR3 is 13 residues long. Germline CDR1 and CDR2: SGHRS and YFSETQ. V gave up 0 bases and J gave up 4 bases, with 7 bases separating them. Here the CDR3 reads CASSLDGVYGYTF. For the CDR3, the DNA is TGCGCCAGCAGCTTGGACGGGGTCTATGGCTACACCTTC.

This clonotype has just a few counts. The gene calls are TRBV28 and TRBJ2-1; D is unresolved. V shed 6 bases and J shed 4 bases, with 10 bases lying between them. Germline-derived CDR1 and CDR2 are MDHEN and SYDVKM. This CDR3 is 13 amino acids long. The CDR3 DNA reads as TGTGCCAGCAGACGGACCGAATACAATGAGCAGTTCTTC. This gives the protein CASRRTEYNEQFF.

CDR3 region: CAWSVQAVSYEQYF. The CDR3 nucleotides read TGTGCCTGGAGTGTACAAGCGGTCTCCTACGAGCAGTACTTC. The V gene is TRBV30, the J gene TRBJ2-7; D is perhaps TRBD2 (5 bases). Per the germline V gene, CDR1 is GTSNPN and CDR2 is SVGIG (reference sequence). Trimming pared 0 bases from V and 0 bases from J, leaving 9 bases between. The CDR3 is 14 amino acids.

Worth noting for this clonotype: One base away lies a much larger clone, so this may be a sequencing read error. V gene TRBV3-1 combines with J gene TRBJ2-7; 9 bases line up with TRBD2. The CDR3 is 17 residues long. The germline gives CDR1 LGHDT, CDR2 YNNKEL (reference sequence). The CDR3 spells CTSSQPPSSGTSYEQYF. In DNA, the CDR3 is TGTACCAGCAGCCAACCTCCGTCTAGCGGGACTTCCTACGAGCAGTACTTC.

The table lists this clonotype with many counts. The chain recombines TRBV27 with TRBJ2-2; D remains unclear. The CDR3 is made up of 13 amino acids. The germline CDR1 and CDR2 sequences are MNHEY and SMNVEV (reference sequence). V was cut by 1 base and J by 4 bases, with 4 bases left in between. In DNA, the CDR3 is TGTGCCAGCAGTTTATATCTCACCGGGGAGCTGTTTTTT. Protein: CASSLYLTGELFF.

This clonotype was observed a handful of times. The V gene is TRBV6-1, the J gene TRBJ2-7; TRBD2 aligns across 9 bases. From germline, CDR1 is MNHNS and CDR2 SASEGT. The junction had 8 bases not matched to a gene; V was cut back by 9 bases and J by 2 bases. The CDR3 sequence is 14 residues long. CDR3 residues: CASGFSGSPYEQYF. DNA of the CDR3: TGTGCCAGTGGATTTAGCGGGAGCCCCTACGAGCAGTACTTC.

The V and J genes are TRBV7-2 and TRBJ2-7, with TRBD2 matching 8 bases. Germline-derived CDR1 and CDR2 are SGHTA and FQGNSA. The V segment lost 2 bases and the J segment 5 bases; nucleotides outside the gene matches: 8. The CDR3 runs to 15 residues. The CDR3 DNA reads as TGTGCCAGCAGCTTAATCTCCGGGAGGGCCCACGAGCAGTACTTC. It specifies CASSLISGRAHEQYF. The full variable domain, with the rest looked up from reference TRBV7-2 and TRBJ2-7, is GAGVSQSPSNKVTEKGKDVELRCDPISGHTALYWYRQSLGQGLEFLIYFQGNSAPDKSGLPSDRFSAERTGGSVSTLTIQRTQQEDSAVYLCASSLISGRAHEQYFGPGTRLTVT.

This clonotype was seen at least ten times. This chain uses TRBV13 with TRBJ2-3, with D unclear. CDR3 length: 12 amino acids. Trimming took off 0 bases at V and 9 bases at J, with 7 bases between the two ends. Germline CDR1 reads PRHDT; CDR2 reads FYEKMQ (reference sequence). CDR3 residues: CASSLGPRTQYF. The DNA of the CDR3 is TGTGCCAGCAGCTTAGGGCCAAGAACGCAGTATTTT. The full variable domain, completed using reference TRBV13 and TRBJ2-3, is AAGVIQSPRHLIKEKRETATLKCYPIPRHDTVYWYQQGPGQDPQFLISFYEKMQSDKGSIPDRFSAQQFSDYHSELNMSSLELGDSALYFCASSLGPRTQYFGPGTRLTVL.

The chain recombines TRBV20-1 with TRBJ2-1; 8 bases line up with TRBD2. With V trimmed by 4 bases and J by 6 bases, 11 bases remained unmatched. The V gene's germline CDR1 is DFQATT and CDR2 SNEGSKA (reference sequence). This CDR3 spans 15 amino acids. The DNA for the CDR3 is TGCAGTGCTATGGGAGAGCGGGAGAGGTTCAATGAGCAGTTCTTC. Its translation: CSAMGERERFNEQFF.

The rearrangement uses TRBV20-1 and TRBJ1-4, with TRBD1 matching 9 bases. CDR3 size: 14 residues. Germline values: CDR1 DFQATT, CDR2 SNEGSKA (reference sequence). Unmatched junction bases numbered 8, after V lost 5 bases and J lost 7 bases. The CDR3 is CSAANTGGGEKLFF. The CDR3 coding sequence is TGCAGTGCTGCAAATACAGGGGGCGGTGAAAAACTGTTTTTT.

This clonotype turned up a few times. This chain connects TRBV3-1 to TRBJ1-6; 7 bases are shared with TRBD1. The germline V gene has CDR1 LGHDT and CDR2 YNNKEL (reference sequence). The CDR3 is 15 amino acids. V dropped 3 bases and J dropped 12; count of bases not matched to a gene: 11. The CDR3 region has the DNA TGTGCCAGCAGCCAGTCCCGAGCAGGGGGTGTACCCCTCCACTTT. Translation: CASSQSRAGGVPLHF.

V usage is TRBV5-1 and J usage is TRBJ2-1; D is possibly TRBD2 (5 bases). The CDR3 consists of 17 residues. Germline CDR1 SGHRS, CDR2 YFSETQ. Trimming pared 4 bases from V and 0 bases from J, leaving 17 bases between. The CDR3: CASSGGLLKSSYNEQFF. The CDR3 nucleotides read TGCGCCAGCAGCGGCGGACTTCTTAAGAGCTCCTACAATGAGCAGTTCTTC.

The J gene is TRBJ2-7, the V gene TRBV12-3 or TRBV12-4, with D uncertain. The CDR3 extends over 11 amino acids. Trimming pared 6 bases from V and 7 bases from J, leaving 10 bases between. The CDR3 loop reads CASRLRAEQYF. CDR3 DNA sequence: TGTGCCAGCAGGCTTAGGGCGGAGCAGTACTTC.

This clonotype came up many times. V is TRBV20-1 and J is TRBJ2-5; D perhaps matches TRBD2 (6 bases). CDR1 DFQATT and CDR2 SNEGSKA come from the germline V gene (reference sequence). The CDR3 length is 12 residues. V lost 2 bases, J lost 5 bases, and 9 bases lay in between. In DNA, the CDR3 is TGCAGTGCTAGACGCGGGAAGGAGACCCAGTACTTC. Its translation: CSARRGKETQYF.